Listed below are T cell receptor beta chains from one sample, sequenced in a study of ipilimumab plus nivolumab after autologous stem cell transplantation. Using immunoSEQ multiplex PCR, the repertoire was profiled, and TCRdb retains in-frame clones only, with some absent. Of 9,400 or so clones in the sample, over 60% were seen once. The material was PBMCs, obtained in a trial of ipilimumab plus nivolumab as post-transplant consolidation. The receptors here all came from a female donor with multiple myeloma. Each CDR3 is given with its conserved first and last residue. D genes are given only for firm matches. The listing skips clone size in some rows; elsewhere it reads once, few, many or a size class.

cdr3_aa: CASSTTGGPYEQYF
cdr3_nt: TGTGCCAGTAGTACGACAGGGGGCCCCTACGAGCAGTACTTC
j_call: TRBJ2-7
v_call: TRBV19
cdr3_length: 14
clone_size: NA
d_call: TRBD1

cdr3_aa: CASSASNSGANVLTF
cdr3_nt: TGTGCCAGCAGTGCCAGCAACTCTGGGGCCAACGTCCTGACTTTC
j_call: TRBJ2-6
v_call: TRBV6-1
cdr3_length: 15
clone_size: NA
d_call: NA

cdr3_aa: CSALMTDTQYF
cdr3_nt: TGCAGTGCCCTCATGACAGATACGCAGTATTTT
j_call: TRBJ2-3
v_call: TRBV20-1
cdr3_length: 11
clone_size: NA
d_call: NA

cdr3_aa: CASSLEGRVTDTQYF
cdr3_nt: TGTGCCAGCAGCTTAGAAGGCAGGGTTACAGATACGCAGTATTTT
j_call: TRBJ2-3
v_call: TRBV11-2
cdr3_length: 15
clone_size: NA
d_call: NA

cdr3_aa: CASSPSDGGGSSYEQYF
cdr3_nt: TGTGCCAGCAGCCCATCTGATGGGGGGGGGAGCTCCTACGAGCAGTACTTC
j_call: TRBJ2-7
v_call: TRBV7-2
cdr3_length: 17
clone_size: few
d_call: TRBD2

cdr3_aa: CASSLPNSPLHF
cdr3_nt: TGTGCCAGCAGTTTACCCAATTCACCCCTCCACTTT
j_call: TRBJ1-6
v_call: TRBV27
cdr3_length: 12
clone_size: NA
d_call: NA

cdr3_aa: CASHSVLGSNYGYTF
cdr3_nt: TGCGCCAGTCACAGTGTCTTAGGTTCGAACTATGGCTACACCTTC
j_call: TRBJ1-2
v_call: TRBV5-1
cdr3_length: 15
clone_size: NA
d_call: NA

cdr3_aa: CASSKNAGAGEQYF
cdr3_nt: TGTGCCAGCAGCAAAAATGCGGGGGCGGGGGAGCAGTACTTC
j_call: TRBJ2-7
v_call: TRBV21-1
cdr3_length: 14
clone_size: NA
d_call: NA

cdr3_aa: CAGRSRSTDTQYF
cdr3_nt: TGTGCCGGCCGCAGCCGTAGCACAGATACGCAGTATTTT
j_call: TRBJ2-3
v_call: TRBV7-9
cdr3_length: 13
clone_size: NA
d_call: NA

cdr3_aa: CASRSSDSYEQYF
cdr3_nt: TGCGCCAGCAGATCGTCTGACAGTTACGAGCAGTACTTC
j_call: TRBJ2-7
v_call: TRBV5-1
cdr3_length: 13
clone_size: NA
d_call: NA

cdr3_aa: CASSLTGTKGNTIYF
cdr3_nt: TGTGCCAGCAGTTTAACCGGGACCAAGGGAAACACCATATATTTT
j_call: TRBJ1-3
v_call: TRBV28
cdr3_length: 15
clone_size: NA
d_call: NA

cdr3_aa: CASSLLRDRRVF
cdr3_nt: TGCGCCAGCAGCTTGCTAAGGGACAGGAGGGTATTT
j_call: TRBJ1-1
v_call: TRBV5-1
cdr3_length: 12
clone_size: NA
d_call: TRBD1

cdr3_aa: CASRGQGASYEQYF
cdr3_nt: TGTGCCAGCAGGGGACAGGGGGCTTCCTACGAGCAGTACTTC
j_call: TRBJ2-7
v_call: TRBV28
cdr3_length: 14
clone_size: NA
d_call: TRBD1